This T cell receptor beta chain was documented in a study of liver allograft versus peripheral blood T cells. Background on the study: Recipients' peripheral blood T cell receptor repertoires were compared with those in transplanted livers. Regarding the study as a whole: Repertoires of T cell receptors that resided inside liver allografts reportedly differed from those in peripheral blood.

In this sample, this clonotype is large (0.1 to 1%). The antigen is undetermined. MiXCR, run by TCRdb on the reads, gives a single entry per CDR3 protein. The table lists thousands of distinct CDR3 sequences, around a sixth of them singletons, with 4% to 5.5% in the top ten. The TCR was taken from a human patient who had a liver transplant. The T cells may come from the graft donor.

This CDR3 reads CASSLVSGSTDTQYF. DNA for the CDR3: TGTGCCAGCAGCTTGGTTAGCGGTAGCACAGATACGCAGTATTTT. The rearrangement joins TRBV7-2 to TRBJ2-3; possible D gene TRBD2, 6 bases. CDR1 and CDR2 from the germline V gene are SGHTA and FQGNSA. The CDR3 sequence is 15 residues long. V lost 3 bases, J lost 0 bases, and 10 bases lay in between. Full variable domain (missing parts from reference TRBV7-2 and TRBJ2-3): GAGVSQSPSNKVTEKGKDVELRCDPISGHTALYWYRQSLGQGLEFLIYFQGNSAPDKSGLPSDRFSAERTGGSVSTLTIQRTQQEDSAVYLCASSLVSGSTDTQYFGPGTRLTVL.